A selection of T cell receptor beta chains follows, all from one sample in a study of graft-versus-host responses after intestinal transplantation. No antigens are known for them. Libraries were prepared by immunoSEQ multiplex PCR; TCRdb keeps only in-frame clonotypes and omits some of them. The table includes about 73,000 clones, around 91% detected once. The sequencing here drew on unstimulated CD8+ T cells sorted from spleen or lymph node cells, taken before transplant. The receptors were gathered from a human donor who was the organ donor for an intestinal transplant. The CDR3 runs from the conserved cysteine through the conserved F or W. A D gene is named only where the DNA matches it firmly. Expanded clones get a size class; other rows say once, few or many, or leave the size out.

J: TRBJ2-2; size: medium-sized; V: TRBV19; D: TRBD1; DNA: TGTGCCAGTAGTGCCAGGGGGCTAGGGGAGCTGTTTTTT; CDR3: CASSARGLGELFF
J: TRBJ2-5; size: .; V: TRBV9; D: TRBD2; DNA: TGTGCCAGCAGCCCACTAGCGTTGTCGTCCCAAGAGACCCAGTACTTC; CDR3: CASSPLALSSQETQYF
J: TRBJ2-1; size: .; V: TRBV7-9; D: .; DNA: TGTGCCAGCAGCGCTGATAACTCCCGCAATGAGCAGTTCTTC; CDR3: CASSADNSRNEQFF
J: TRBJ1-5; size: .; V: TRBV5-5; D: .; DNA: TGTGCCAGCAGCTTCGACAGAAGAGGCAATCAGCCCCAGCATTTT; CDR3: CASSFDRRGNQPQHF
J: TRBJ1-5; size: .; V: TRBV28; D: .; DNA: TGTGCCTCTGGGGCAAGTTATAGCAATCAGCCCCAGCATTTT; CDR3: CASGASYSNQPQHF
J: TRBJ2-2; size: once; V: TRBV4-3; D: .; DNA: TGCGCCAGCAGCCAAGACTACAGGAGCAACACCGGGGAGCTGTTTTTT; CDR3: CASSQDYRSNTGELFF
J: TRBJ2-5; size: .; V: TRBV5-4; D: TRBD2; DNA: TGTGCCAGCAGCTGGACTAGCGGGGAATTGTACTTC; CDR3: CASSWTSGELYF
J: TRBJ1-5; size: .; V: TRBV7-2; D: .; DNA: TGTGCCAGCAGCTTAAGAGGCCAGGGGCAGCCCCAGCATTTT; CDR3: CASSLRGQGQPQHF
J: TRBJ1-5; size: .; V: TRBV7-8; D: .; DNA: TGTGCCAGCAGCCTCGCGAGAGGACAGATCAATCAGCCCCAGCATTTT; CDR3: CASSLARGQINQPQHF
J: TRBJ2-1; size: .; V: TRBV27; D: .; DNA: TGTGCCAGCAGTTCACAACCATCCCTCGATGAGCAGTTCTTC; CDR3: CASSSQPSLDEQFF
J: TRBJ1-4; size: once; V: TRBV7-6; D: .; DNA: TGTGCCAGCAGCTTAGAAGGGGGGGAAAATGAAAAACTGTTTTTT; CDR3: CASSLEGGENEKLFF
J: TRBJ2-2; size: .; V: TRBV6-5; D: .; DNA: TGTGCCAGCAGTTTTTTAGCGGACCACACCGGGGAGCTGTTTTTT; CDR3: CASSFLADHTGELFF
J: TRBJ2-3; size: .; V: TRBV4-2; D: TRBD2; DNA: TGTGCCAGCAGCCATGCCCGGGAGGGCACAGATACGCAGTATTTT; CDR3: CASSHAREGTDTQYF
J: TRBJ2-3; size: .; V: TRBV14; D: TRBD1; DNA: TGTGCCAGCAGCCTCCACACAAGACAGGGCCGGACAGATACGCAGTATTTT; CDR3: CASSLHTRQGRTDTQYF
J: TRBJ1-1; size: .; V: TRBV25-1; D: TRBD1; DNA: TGTGCCAGCAGTGCGAGACCGGGACAGGAAGAAAGGTGGACTGAAGCTTTCTTT; CDR3: CASSARPGQEERWTEAFF
J: TRBJ2-5; size: .; V: TRBV7-3; D: .; DNA: TGTGCCAGCAGCCGACACCCTTGGAGGGGACGAGAGACCCAGTACTTC; CDR3: CASSRHPWRGRETQYF
J: TRBJ2-1; size: .; V: TRBV4-2; D: TRBD2; DNA: TGTGCCAGCAGCCAAGCGAGCGGGAGCTCCTACAATGAGCAGTTCTTC; CDR3: CASSQASGSSYNEQFF
J: TRBJ1-6; size: .; V: TRBV13; D: .; DNA: TGTGCCAGCAGCTTGGACAGAGATAATTCACCCCTCCACTTT; CDR3: CASSLDRDNSPLHF